A single sample is the source of the 31 T cell receptor beta chains below, sequenced in a study of blood T cell repertoires in COVID-19. Generated by immunoSEQ multiplex PCR, the TCRdb table keeps only in-frame clones and is missing some. This sample carries about 42,000 clones, roughly 77% of them seen once, and the ten largest clones take about 27%. The specimen sequenced was peripheral blood. Receptor source: a man of 80 years or more with acute or convalescent COVID-19.

V usage is TRBV9 and J usage is TRBJ2-5, with 11 positions matching TRBD2. J lost 5 bases, V lost 4 bases, and 7 bases had no gene match. Germline V gene lookup returns CDR1 SGDLS and CDR2 YYNGEE. This CDR3 is 15 amino acids long. The CDR3 DNA sequence: TGTGCCAGCAGCCCCTATAGCGGGGGGGCGGAGACCCAGTACTTC. Protein: CASSPYSGGAETQYF.

The chain uses TRBV28 and TRBJ2-7, with 13 bases aligning to TRBD2. Germline assignment: CDR1 MDHEN and CDR2 SYDVKM. The J segment lost 0 bases and the V segment lost 6 bases, leaving 11 bases of the junction unmatched. This CDR3 has 18 residues. CDR3 amino acids: CASSTPGLAGFFSYEQYF. DNA of the CDR3: TGTGCCAGCAGCACCCCGGGACTAGCGGGATTTTTCTCCTACGAGCAGTACTTC.

The CDR3 sequence: CASSQLGQGPGAEAFF. The CDR3 DNA reads as TGTGCCAGCAGCCAACTAGGTCAGGGACCAGGGGCTGAAGCTTTCTTT. The V call is TRBV14, the J call TRBJ1-1; maybe TRBD1 (6 bases). The CDR3 is made up of 16 amino acids. V was trimmed by 2 bases and J by 6 bases, leaving 19 bases between them. The germline gives CDR1 SGHDN, CDR2 FVKESK.

This clone was counted a single time. The gene calls are TRBV7-2 and TRBJ1-1, with 7 bases lining up with TRBD1. This CDR3 spans 15 amino acids. Germline V lookup: CDR1 SGHTA, CDR2 FQGNSA. The trim removed 1 base at V and 6 bases at J, leaving 8 bases unmatched. CDR3 nucleotides: TGTGCCAGCAGCTTAGTGCTACCACAGGGGCCTGAAGCTTTCTTT. Its translation is CASSLVLPQGPEAFF.

The chain joins TRBV14 to TRBJ1-1; D is unclear. Trimming stripped 0 bases from V and 7 bases from J, with 18 bases between. Germline CDR1 SGHDN, CDR2 FVKESK. This CDR3 contains 16 residues. The CDR3 region has the DNA TGTGCCAGCAGCCAAGACTTTTGGGCTGGGCTTGGTGAAGCTTTCTTT. It yields the protein CASSQDFWAGLGEAFF. Full variable domain (rest looked up from reference TRBV14 and TRBJ1-1): EAGVTQFPSHSVIEKGQTVTLRCDPISGHDNLYWYRRVMGKEIKFLLHFVKESKQDESGMPNNRFLAERTGGTYSTLKVQPAELEDSGVYFCASSQDFWAGLGEAFFGQGTRLTVV.

The V call is TRBV5-1, the J call TRBJ2-6, with a tentative D call TRBD1 (6 bases). Per the germline V gene, CDR1 is SGHRS and CDR2 is YFSETQ. The V end was cut by 1 base, the J end by 4 bases, with 12 bases between. CDR3 length: 16 amino acids. The CDR3 DNA reads as TGCGCCAGCAGCTTGATTCCGGGGACAGGGGCCAACGTCCTGACTTTC. Protein sequence: CASSLIPGTGANVLTF.

The gene calls are TRBV6-2 or TRBV6-3 and TRBJ1-4; 11 bases fit TRBD1. The CDR3 extends over 16 amino acids. V shed 6 bases, J shed 8 bases, and the junction held 11 bases outside the gene matches. Per germline, CDR1 MNHEY and CDR2 SVGEGT. The CDR3 DNA is TGTGCCAGCAGCACCCAGGGACAGGGGGTACTCGAAAAACTGTTTTTT. As protein: CASSTQGQGVLEKLFF.

V gene TRBV5-4 combines with J gene TRBJ2-5, with TRBD2 matching 7 bases. CDR3 size: 16 residues. The V gene's germline CDR1 is SGHNT and CDR2 YYREEE (reference sequence). The V and J ends lost 2 bases and 4 bases, in that order; junction bases with no gene match: 11. The CDR3 nucleotides read TGTGCCAGCAGCTTCCTGGCGGGGGTGTTAGGAGAGACCCAGTACTTC. This encodes CASSFLAGVLGETQYF.

The gene calls are TRBV9 and TRBJ2-1; maybe TRBD2 (5 bases). Trimming removed 3 bases from V and 4 bases from J, with 11 bases in between. There are 14 residues in the CDR3. The germline V gene has CDR1 SGDLS and CDR2 YYNGEE. The CDR3 DNA reads as TGTGCCAGCAGCGCTAGCAGCGGTTACAATGAGCAGTTCTTC. It yields the protein CASSASSGYNEQFF.

V usage is TRBV3-1 (or the pseudogene TRBV3-2) and J usage is TRBJ2-7, with 10 bases identical to TRBD1. The CDR3 has 17 residues. Germline V gives CDR1 LGHDT, CDR2 YNNKEL (reference sequence). Losses at the gene ends were 0 bases for V and 1 base for J; bases not matched to a gene: 6. CDR3 in amino acids: CASSQDLWGQGSYEQYF. The CDR3, as DNA: TGTGCCAGCAGCCAAGATCTATGGGGACAGGGGTCCTACGAGCAGTACTTC.

A few counts support this clone. V is TRBV5-4 and J is TRBJ2-2, with 8 bases identical to TRBD2. CDR3 length equals 17 residues. CDR1 and CDR2 (germline): SGHNT, YYREEE (reference sequence). The ends lost 4 bases at V and 1 base at J; junction bases unmatched: 9. The CDR3 loop is CASSPQLAVMNTGELFF. CDR3 DNA sequence: TGTGCCAGCAGCCCGCAACTAGCGGTAATGAACACCGGGGAGCTGTTTTTT.

V gene TRBV18 combines with J gene TRBJ1-6; D unresolved. V dropped 1 base and J dropped 10 bases, with 11 bases sitting between them. Germline CDR1 is KGHSH and CDR2 is LQKENI. CDR3 length: 14 residues. DNA of the CDR3: TGTGCCAGCTCACCACTAGAGGGAAACTCACCCCTCCACTTT. Its protein is CASSPLEGNSPLHF.

This clone was seen a few times. J is TRBJ2-7 and V is TRBV6-6; 8 bases fit TRBD1. Germline CDR1 is MNHNY and CDR2 is SVGAGI (reference sequence). This CDR3 has 12 residues. Losses at the gene ends were 4 bases for V and 6 bases for J; bases not matched to a gene: 2. The CDR3 loop is CASSSTGVEQYF. CDR3 nucleotides: TGTGCCAGCAGTTCGACAGGGGTCGAGCAGTACTTC.

The V and J genes are TRBV4-1 and TRBJ1-3; 9 nucleotides line up with TRBD1. The J segment lost 3 bases and the V segment lost 5 bases, leaving 8 bases of the junction unmatched. Germline V gene lookup returns CDR1 MGHRA and CDR2 YSYEKL. This CDR3 is built from 16 residues. CDR3 nucleotides: TGCGCCAGCAGCTTTCGGTGGACAGGGGATGGAAACACCATATATTTT. Translating gives CASSFRWTGDGNTIYF.

The rearrangement joins TRBV14 to TRBJ2-1; 7 bases match TRBD1. This CDR3 comprises 15 residues. Trimming removed 2 bases from V and 2 bases from J; junction bases left unmatched: 3. Looked up from germline, CDR1 is SGHDN and CDR2 is FVKESK. The CDR3 DNA follows: TGTGCCAGCAGCCAATTTACAGGGGCCTACAATGAGCAGTTCTTC. Amino acids: CASSQFTGAYNEQFF. The complete variable domain, with remaining parts taken from reference TRBV14 and TRBJ2-1, reads EAGVTQFPSHSVIEKGQTVTLRCDPISGHDNLYWYRRVMGKEIKFLLHFVKESKQDESGMPNNRFLAERTGGTYSTLKVQPAELEDSGVYFCASSQFTGAYNEQFFGPGTRLTVL.

V is TRBV24-1 and J is TRBJ2-2, with TRBD1 matching over 7 bases. The CDR3 spans 17 residues. Germline loops: CDR1 KGHDR, CDR2 SFDVKD. The ends lost 7 bases at V and 4 bases at J; junction bases unmatched: 14. The CDR3 region is CATSRGAGGPSTGELFF. The CDR3 region has the DNA TGTGCCACCAGCCGAGGGGCAGGGGGACCGAGCACCGGGGAGCTGTTTTTT.

The rearrangement joins TRBV29-1 to TRBJ2-1; the match to TRBD2 covers 11 bases. Looked up from germline, CDR1 is SQVTM and CDR2 is ANQGSEA. The CDR3 contains 15 residues. V lost 7 bases and J lost 8; bases outside the gene matches: 13. CDR3 sequence (DNA): TGCAGCGCCACCGGGACTAGCGGCGGTCGGGATGAGCAGTTCTTC. Translation: CSATGTSGGRDEQFF.

The chain carries TRBV19 and TRBJ1-5; D unresolved. V lost 6 bases and J lost 0, with 12 bases in between. The germline gives CDR1 LNHDA, CDR2 SQIVND (reference sequence). The CDR3 totals 15 residues. This CDR3 reads CASSPSPYSNQPQHF. The CDR3 region has the DNA TGTGCCAGTAGCCCTTCTCCGTATAGCAATCAGCCCCAGCATTTT. Filled out from reference TRBV19 and TRBJ1-5, the complete variable domain reads DGGITQSPKYLFRKEGQNVTLSCEQNLNHDAMYWYRQDPGQGLRLIYYSQIVNDFQKGDIAEGYSVSREKKESFPLTVTSAQKNPTAFYLCASSPSPYSNQPQHFGDGTRLSIL.

The chain recombines TRBV3-1 (or the pseudogene TRBV3-2) with TRBJ2-5; 16 bases are a match to TRBD2. Germline V lookup: CDR1 LGHDT, CDR2 YNNKEL (reference sequence). The CDR3 totals 15 residues. V lost 4 bases to trimming and J lost 5 bases; unmatched junction nucleotides: 1. CDR3 sequence reads: CASSPGLAGGETQYF. CDR3 DNA sequence: TGTGCCAGCAGCCCGGGACTAGCGGGGGGGGAGACCCAGTACTTC.

The sample holds one count of this clone. This rearrangement joins TRBV5-6 to TRBJ2-7; D unresolved. The CDR3 totals 15 residues. The ends were cut back, 4 bases at V and 6 bases at J, with 20 bases in the middle. Germline loops: CDR1 SGHDT, CDR2 YYEEEE. The CDR3 here is CASSRDWPFRGEQYF. The CDR3 region has the DNA TGTGCCAGCAGCCGAGACTGGCCCTTCAGAGGCGAGCAGTACTTC.

V usage is TRBV27 and J usage is TRBJ2-2, with TRBD2 identical over 11 bases. CDR1 is MNHEY and CDR2 is SMNVEV in the germline V gene (reference sequence). J lost 4 bases, V lost 4 bases, and 2 bases had no gene match. The CDR3 is 15 residues long. Written as DNA, the CDR3 is TGTGCCAGCAGTTCACTAGCGGGGGTCACCGGGGAGCTGTTTTTT. Its translation: CASSSLAGVTGELFF.

The J gene is TRBJ1-5, the V gene TRBV30; unclear D gene. Trimming stripped 5 bases from V and 0 bases from J, with 8 bases between. Germline CDR1 is GTSNPN and CDR2 is SVGIG (reference sequence). The CDR3 has 13 amino acids. The CDR3 here is CAWSENSNQPQHF. The CDR3 region has the DNA TGTGCCTGGTCGGAGAATAGCAATCAGCCCCAGCATTTT.

This chain links TRBV25-1 with TRBJ1-1; unclear D gene. Per the germline V gene, CDR1 is MGHDK and CDR2 is SYGVNS. CDR3 length: 11 amino acids. V was trimmed by 2 bases and J by 10 bases, leaving 8 bases between them. This chain's CDR3 is CASSETGGAFF. The CDR3 bases are TGTGCCAGCAGTGAAACCGGCGGAGCTTTCTTT.

This clone was detected only a few times. The chain employs TRBV4-2 and TRBJ1-5; tentatively, D is TRBD1 (5 bases). V lost 0 bases, J lost 2 bases, and 8 bases lay in between. The length of the CDR3 is 15 residues. Germline V gene data show CDR1 as LGHNA and CDR2 as YNFKEQ. The CDR3: CASSQDIRGNQPQHF. Written as DNA, the CDR3 is TGTGCCAGCAGCCAAGATATCAGGGGCAATCAGCCCCAGCATTTT.

The genes are TRBV7-3 and TRBJ2-3; D remains ambiguous. Trimming pared 0 bases from V and 1 base from J, leaving 8 bases between. The V gene's germline CDR1 is SGHTA and CDR2 FQGTGA. The length of the CDR3 is 15 residues. As DNA, the CDR3 is TGTGCCAGCAGCTTAACGGCTCACGGCACAGATACGCAGTATTTT. Its translation is CASSLTAHGTDTQYF.

This clone has more than one count but fewer than ten. The genes are TRBV10-3 and TRBJ2-1, with 10 bases matching TRBD2. With 4 bases clipped from V and 0 bases from J, the junction kept 9 bases outside the gene matches. In germline, CDR1 is ENHRY, CDR2 SYGVKD. This CDR3 has 18 amino acids. The CDR3 coding sequence is TGTGCCATCAGTGGGAGGGGGGCTAGCGGGAGCTCCTACAATGAGCAGTTCTTC. Its translation: CAISGRGASGSSYNEQFF.

J is TRBJ1-3 and V is TRBV5-1; TRBD1 matches 7 bases. V was pared by 4 bases and J by 0 bases, with 4 bases of the junction left unmatched. CDR1 is SGHRS, CDR2 YFSETQ, per germline. CDR3 length: 15 residues. CDR3 bases: TGCGCCAGCAGCACCTGGGACAGCTCTGGAAACACCATATATTTT. It specifies CASSTWDSSGNTIYF. The full variable domain, in which reference TRBV5-1 and TRBJ1-3 provide the parts outside the CDR3, is KAGVTQTPRYLIKTRGQQVTLSCSPISGHRSVSWYQQTPGQGLQFLFEYFSETQRNKGNFPGRFSGRQFSNSRSEMNVSTLELGDSALYLCASSTWDSSGNTIYFGEGSWLTVV.

V usage is TRBV4-1 and J usage is TRBJ1-5; D gene uncertain. In germline, CDR1 is MGHRA, CDR2 YSYEKL. V lost 2 bases to trimming and J lost 0 bases, with 5 bases between them. The CDR3 has 14 residues. The CDR3 sequence is CASSQRSSNQPQHF. The CDR3 coding sequence is TGCGCCAGCAGCCAACGCAGTAGCAATCAGCCCCAGCATTTT.

V and J are TRBV6-5 and TRBJ1-2, with D unclear. Germline values: CDR1 MNHEY, CDR2 SVGAGI. The V end lost 8 bases, the J end lost 2 bases, and 18 bases lay between the germline ends. The CDR3 has 15 residues. CDR3 DNA: TGTGCCAGCGTGGAGAGACCCTCGGCCAACTATGGCTACACCTTC. Translated: CASVERPSANYGYTF.

V is TRBV19 and J is TRBJ1-1, with TRBD1 identical over 7 bases. The V and J ends lost 6 bases and 2 bases, in that order; junction bases with no gene match: 6. Germline loops: CDR1 LNHDA, CDR2 SQIVND (reference sequence). The CDR3 is 14 amino acids. CDR3 nucleotides: TGTGCCAGTAGGAAGGGGACAGTCAACACTGAAGCTTTCTTT. Its translation: CASRKGTVNTEAFF. The variable domain in full, with the rest retrieved from reference TRBV19 and TRBJ1-1, is DGGITQSPKYLFRKEGQNVTLSCEQNLNHDAMYWYRQDPGQGLRLIYYSQIVNDFQKGDIAEGYSVSREKKESFPLTVTSAQKNPTAFYLCASRKGTVNTEAFFGQGTRLTVV.

The chain has TRBV7-3 and TRBJ2-5; tentative D call: TRBD2 (5 bases). The CDR3 is made up of 13 amino acids. V was shortened by 1 base and J by 4 bases, with 7 bases between the two germline ends. The germline CDR1 and CDR2 sequences are SGHTA and FQGTGA. Here the CDR3 DNA reads TGTGCCAGCAGCTTAAGCGGGCGAGAGACCCAGTACTTC. Translating gives CASSLSGRETQYF.